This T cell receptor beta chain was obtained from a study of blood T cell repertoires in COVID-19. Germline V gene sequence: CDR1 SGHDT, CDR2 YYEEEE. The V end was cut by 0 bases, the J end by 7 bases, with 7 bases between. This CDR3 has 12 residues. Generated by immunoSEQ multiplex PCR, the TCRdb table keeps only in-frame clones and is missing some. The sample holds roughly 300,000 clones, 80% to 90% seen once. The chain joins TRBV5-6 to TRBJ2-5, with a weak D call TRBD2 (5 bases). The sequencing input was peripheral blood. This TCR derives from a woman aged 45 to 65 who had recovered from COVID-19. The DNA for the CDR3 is TGTGCCAGCAGCTTGGATCGGGGGACCCAGTACTTC. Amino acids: CASSLDRGTQYF.